These 4 T cell receptor beta chains were sequenced from one sample in a study of PD-L1 blockade in urothelial cancer. Time point indicated: pretreatment peripheral blood. Some clones are missing from TCRdb's copy, which holds only in-frame ones; the method was immunoSEQ multiplex PCR. The repertoire holds 54,000 or so clones, with 75% to 90% as singletons. The sample in question was PBMCs, obtained around atezolizumab (anti-PD-L1) treatment. Source of these receptors: a man between 50 and 59 years old with urothelial cancer.

The chain joins TRBV7-9 to TRBJ1-1, with unresolved D. Germline CDR1 SEHNR, CDR2 FQNEAQ (reference sequence). Trimming removed 2 bases at V and 0 bases at J, with 7 bases between. The CDR3 length is 14 residues. CDR3 sequence: CASSLQVMNTEAFF. CDR3 sequence (DNA): TGTGCCAGCAGCTTACAGGTTATGAACACTGAAGCTTTCTTT.

The CDR3 protein is CASSQDNRRQETQYF. The CDR3 DNA is TGTGCCAGCAGCCAAGACAACAGAAGACAAGAGACCCAGTACTTC. The chain recombines TRBV14 with TRBJ2-5, with D uncertain. V lost 0 bases and J lost 2, with 10 bases in between. This CDR3 is built from 15 residues. Germline V gene lookup returns CDR1 SGHDN and CDR2 FVKESK.

The genes are TRBV6-5 and TRBJ1-2; D is unresolved. Trimming shortened V by 6 bases and J by 6 bases, and 20 bases separated the two germline ends. The germline V gene has CDR1 MNHEY and CDR2 SVGAGI. This CDR3 contains 15 residues. This CDR3 is CASRNTPVRANGYTF. The CDR3 coding sequence is TGTGCCAGCAGAAATACACCGGTCAGAGCGAATGGCTACACCTTC.

The chain is built from TRBV19 and TRBJ1-1; 11 bases are a match to TRBD1. The CDR3 runs to 15 residues. The V and J ends lost 7 bases and 6 bases, in that order; junction bases with no gene match: 10. The germline V gene has CDR1 LNHDA and CDR2 SQIVND (reference sequence). This CDR3 is CASNPTGQGAPEAFF. Here the CDR3 DNA reads TGTGCCAGTAATCCAACCGGACAGGGGGCTCCTGAAGCTTTCTTT.